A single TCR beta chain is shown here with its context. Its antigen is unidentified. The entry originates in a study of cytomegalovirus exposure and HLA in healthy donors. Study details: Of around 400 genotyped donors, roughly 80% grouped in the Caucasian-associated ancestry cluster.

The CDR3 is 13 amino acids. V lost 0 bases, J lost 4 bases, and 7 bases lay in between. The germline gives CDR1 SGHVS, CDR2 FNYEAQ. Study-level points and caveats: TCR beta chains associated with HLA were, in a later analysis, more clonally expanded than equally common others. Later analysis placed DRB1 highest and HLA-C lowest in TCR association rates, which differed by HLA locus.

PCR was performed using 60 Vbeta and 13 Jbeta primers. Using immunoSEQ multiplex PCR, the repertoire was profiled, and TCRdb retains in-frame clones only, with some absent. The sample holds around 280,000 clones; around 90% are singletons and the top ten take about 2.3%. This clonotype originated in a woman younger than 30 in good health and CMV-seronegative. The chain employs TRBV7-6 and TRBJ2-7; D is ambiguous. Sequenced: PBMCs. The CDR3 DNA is TGTGCCAGCAGCTTAGCCCCTGTGTACGAGCAGTACTTC. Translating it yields CASSLAPVYEQYF. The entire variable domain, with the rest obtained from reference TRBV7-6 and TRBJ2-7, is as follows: GAGVSQSPRYKVTKRGQDVALRCDPISGHVSLYWYRQALGQGPEFLTYFNYEAQQDKSGLPNDRFSAERPEGSISTLTIQRTEQRDSAMYRCASSLAPVYEQYFGPGTRLTVT.